This TCR beta chain was recorded in a study of blood T cells in healthy people across ages. About this clonotype itself: A clone one base away is much larger, so this may be a read error.

A sample-barcoded 5' primer and a J-beta primer mix were used in a second PCR of about 6 to 12 cycles. TCRdb re-called the 5' RACE reads with MiXCR, one entry per CDR3 protein. The sample gives about 1.5 million distinct CDR3 sequences, less than 45% of which show up once; 4% is in the top ten. Trimming removed 5 bases at V and 9 bases at J, with 17 bases between. This CDR3 has 14 residues. Sequencing used blood. The chain couples TRBV12-3 or TRBV12-4 to TRBJ2-1; possibly TRBD2 for D (6 bases). This sequence originates from a woman in her late teens or twenties in good health. The CDR3 nucleotides read TGTGCCAGCAGTGTAGTCGGGGGAAAAGGTGAGCAGTTCTTC. This sequence encodes CASSVVGGKGEQFF.